This is a list of T cell receptor beta chains from one sample in a study of blood T cell repertoires in COVID-19. Repertoires were generated with immunoSEQ multiplex PCR, while TCRdb's copy carries only in-frame clones and drops some. In the table there are around 160,000 clones, roughly 90% of which are singletons. Sample: peripheral blood. The origin of the receptors is a young man with acute or convalescent COVID-19. Each CDR3 is given without its conserved first and last residue. Only part of the rows carry a size: once, few, many, or a class if the clone is expanded.

len: 12
j_gene: TRBJ1-2
abundance: once
v_gene: TRBV3-1/TRBV3-2
CDR3aa: AVQVPGQGNGYT

len: 14
j_gene: TRBJ1-4
abundance: once
v_gene: TRBV7-2
CDR3aa: ASSLDSGLRNEKLF

len: 16
j_gene: TRBJ2-3
abundance: .
v_gene: TRBV7-6
CDR3aa: ASSQGLAGGPGPDTQY

len: 11
j_gene: TRBJ2-2
abundance: .
v_gene: TRBV2
CDR3aa: ASSDESTGELF

len: 14
j_gene: TRBJ1-6
abundance: .
v_gene: TRBV27
CDR3aa: ASRTGTGVWNSPLH

len: 11
j_gene: TRBJ1-2
abundance: .
v_gene: TRBV24-1
CDR3aa: ATSSRAGNGYT

len: 15
j_gene: TRBJ2-1
abundance: .
v_gene: TRBV7-2
CDR3aa: ASSLIPSLAGADEQF

len: 17
j_gene: TRBJ2-2
abundance: .
v_gene: TRBV24-1
CDR3aa: ATSDPGQGGNANTGELF

len: 11
j_gene: TRBJ1-1
abundance: .
v_gene: TRBV27
CDR3aa: ASRLRRTGEAF

len: 9
j_gene: TRBJ2-1
abundance: .
v_gene: TRBV20-1
CDR3aa: SAARANEQF

len: 10
j_gene: TRBJ1-4
abundance: .
v_gene: TRBV5-1
CDR3aa: ASSEGSEKLF

len: 13
j_gene: TRBJ1-1
abundance: .
v_gene: TRBV5-4
CDR3aa: ASSLGQGRNTEAF

len: 14
j_gene: TRBJ2-7
abundance: once
v_gene: TRBV27
CDR3aa: ASSLLASGASGEQY

len: 15
j_gene: TRBJ1-2
abundance: .
v_gene: TRBV5-4
CDR3aa: ASSLAHRGPGNYGYT

len: 16
j_gene: TRBJ1-1
abundance: .
v_gene: TRBV7-9
CDR3aa: ASSRSPFGQGLNTEAF

len: 12
j_gene: TRBJ2-1
abundance: .
v_gene: TRBV19
CDR3aa: ASSKSGGRDEQF

len: 16
j_gene: TRBJ2-3
abundance: .
v_gene: TRBV9
CDR3aa: ASSTRLLAGGPVSTQY

len: 12
j_gene: TRBJ2-7
abundance: .
v_gene: TRBV5-1
CDR3aa: ASERDTGSYEQY

len: 13
j_gene: TRBJ1-2
abundance: .
v_gene: TRBV18
CDR3aa: ASSPIPASTGGYT

len: 14
j_gene: TRBJ2-1
abundance: few
v_gene: TRBV12-5
CDR3aa: ASGLGTGGSYNEQF

len: 12
j_gene: TRBJ2-7
abundance: .
v_gene: TRBV11-3
CDR3aa: ASSPGQGPYEQY

len: 13
j_gene: TRBJ2-5
abundance: .
v_gene: TRBV24-1
CDR3aa: ATSDQDGRGETQY

len: 12
j_gene: TRBJ2-3
abundance: .
v_gene: TRBV9
CDR3aa: ASSVKGGTDTQY

len: 11
j_gene: TRBJ1-5
abundance: .
v_gene: TRBV2
CDR3aa: ASRETGDQPQH

len: 12
j_gene: TRBJ1-3
abundance: .
v_gene: TRBV10-1
CDR3aa: ASRRDVGGNTIY

len: 11
j_gene: TRBJ2-7
abundance: .
v_gene: TRBV30
CDR3aa: AWSTDSPSEQY

len: 12
j_gene: TRBJ2-3
abundance: .
v_gene: TRBV7-9
CDR3aa: ASSLGARTDTQY

len: 12
j_gene: TRBJ1-5
abundance: .
v_gene: TRBV5-6
CDR3aa: ASSLRGGNQPQH

len: 9
j_gene: TRBJ2-2
abundance: .
v_gene: TRBV20-1
CDR3aa: SAKTGRELF

len: 11
j_gene: TRBJ2-5
abundance: .
v_gene: TRBV4-1
CDR3aa: ASSQDRGVAQY

len: 15
j_gene: TRBJ1-6
abundance: once
v_gene: TRBV20-1
CDR3aa: SASRSVHSSYNSPLH

len: 13
j_gene: TRBJ2-7
abundance: .
v_gene: TRBV19
CDR3aa: ASSRGSSTRYEQY

len: 15
j_gene: TRBJ2-1
abundance: .
v_gene: TRBV18
CDR3aa: ASSPNQAGGGYNEQF

len: 15
j_gene: TRBJ1-5
abundance: .
v_gene: TRBV19
CDR3aa: ASSIDFREEGNQPQH

len: 13
j_gene: TRBJ1-2
abundance: .
v_gene: TRBV7-6
CDR3aa: ASSPRDRDDYGYT

len: 11
j_gene: TRBJ1-1
abundance: .
v_gene: TRBV6-6
CDR3aa: ASSLKTNSEAF